One sample yielded the 16 T cell receptor beta chains listed below, sequenced in a study of shared clonotypes between healthy human individuals. Repertoires were generated with immunoSEQ multiplex PCR, while TCRdb's copy carries only in-frame clones and drops some. The sample lists approximately 720,000 clones; more than 70% were seen once. Sequencing used memory CD4+ T cells sorted from blood. Subset described: CD45RA-negative fraction. The receptor source for this set is a woman in her twenties or thirties in good health.

CDR3 residues: CASSTPGTGTGNTEAFF. CDR3 in DNA: TGTGCCAGTAGTACACCCGGGACAGGGACCGGGAACACTGAAGCTTTCTTT. The V and J genes are TRBV19 and TRBJ1-1; 9 bases are shared with TRBD1. The CDR3 extends over 17 amino acids. Germline CDR1 reads LNHDA; CDR2 reads SQIVND (reference sequence). V shed 4 bases and J 1 base; nucleotides not matched to a gene: 10.

This clone was recorded a few times. The chain carries TRBV6-1 and TRBJ1-3; TRBD1 agrees at 9 bases. CDR1 is MNHNS and CDR2 is SASEGT in the germline V gene. The CDR3 is 14 amino acids. The V segment lost 5 bases and the J segment 3 bases; nucleotides outside the gene matches: 2. CDR3 amino acids: CASSLTGGGNTIYF. In nucleotides, the CDR3 is TGTGCCAGCAGTTTGACAGGGGGTGGAAACACCATATATTTT.

The chain recombines TRBV5-6 with TRBJ2-3; 7 bases are a match to TRBD1. Germline CDR1 reads SGHDT; CDR2 reads YYEEEE. After removal of 5 bases from V and 3 bases from J, the junction contained 6 bases not matched to a gene. The CDR3 covers 14 residues. This chain's CDR3 is CASRTGTATDTQYF. CDR3 DNA sequence: TGTGCCAGCAGAACCGGGACAGCGACAGATACGCAGTATTTT.

Only a few counts were recorded for this clone. The V call is TRBV5-5, the J call TRBJ2-7, with TRBD2 identical over 10 bases. V lost 0 bases, J lost 7 bases, and 13 bases stayed unmatched. The CDR3 is made up of 17 amino acids. Germline V CDR1 and CDR2: SGHKS, YYEKEE (reference sequence). CDR3 sequence (DNA): TGTGCCAGCAGCTTGGACGAAGCGGGAGGGCCGAGTAGGGAGCAGTACTTC. This codes for CASSLDEAGGPSREQYF.

This chain uses TRBV27 with TRBJ2-1, with 14 bases that match TRBD2. Germline V CDR1 and CDR2: MNHEY, SMNVEV (reference sequence). After removal of 5 bases from V and 4 bases from J, the junction contained 13 bases not matched to a gene. The CDR3 length is 19 residues. This chain's CDR3 is CASSPTTSGRASNYNEQFF. The CDR3, as DNA: TGTGCCAGCAGTCCCACGACTAGCGGGAGGGCCTCGAATTACAATGAGCAGTTCTTC.

As DNA, the CDR3 is TGTGCCAGCAGTGGATTCCTCGGCACTGAAGCTTTCTTT. Its protein product is CASSGFLGTEAFF. The V call is TRBV28, the J call TRBJ1-1; D gene unclear. In germline, CDR1 is MDHEN, CDR2 SYDVKM. The length of the CDR3 is 13 residues. V lost 5 bases, J lost 4 bases, and 11 bases lay in between. The full variable domain, in which reference TRBV28 and TRBJ1-1 provide the parts outside the CDR3, is DVKVTQSSRYLVKRTGEKVFLECVQDMDHENMFWYRQDPGLGLRLIYFSYDVKMKEKGDIPEGYSVSREKKERFSLILESASTNQTSMYLCASSGFLGTEAFFGQGTRLTVV.

V gene TRBV6-5 combines with J gene TRBJ1-1; D remains unclear. This CDR3 contains 11 residues. The V gene lost 6 bases and the J gene lost 1 base, with 3 bases spanning the gap. Germline CDR1 reads MNHEY; CDR2 reads SVGAGI. The DNA for the CDR3 is TGTGCCAGCAGGAGGAACACTGAAGCTTTCTTT. It codes for CASRRNTEAFF.

The J gene is TRBJ2-1, the V gene TRBV7-2; TRBD2 matches 10 bases. There are 17 residues in the CDR3. V trimming: 5 bases; J trimming: 0 bases; junction bases outside the gene matches: 7. CDR1 and CDR2 from the germline V gene are SGHTA and FQGNSA. In nucleotides, the CDR3 is TGTGCCAGCAGCCGATCTAGCGGGAGTAGCTCCTACAATGAGCAGTTCTTC. Its translation: CASSRSSGSSSYNEQFF.

The V and J genes are TRBV2 and TRBJ2-7; 8 bases are shared with TRBD1. Trimming at V came to 6 bases and at J to 0 bases, leaving 7 bases not matched to a gene. In germline, CDR1 is SNHLY, CDR2 FYNNEI. The CDR3 is 15 amino acids. CDR3 loop: CASSVAGTGSYEQYF. The CDR3 region has the DNA TGTGCCAGCAGCGTGGCCGGGACAGGCTCCTACGAGCAGTACTTC.

In its sample, this clone was seen once. J is TRBJ1-5 and V is TRBV6-1; the D gene is possibly TRBD1 (6 bases). The germline CDR1 and CDR2 sequences are MNHNS and SASEGT. V lost 6 bases, J lost 5 bases, and 11 bases lay in between. This CDR3 spans 13 amino acids. This CDR3 is CASREGVDQPQHF. In DNA form, the CDR3 reads TGTGCCAGCAGGGAGGGGGTGGATCAGCCCCAGCATTTT.

This clone was picked up one time. Other DNA sequences in the same sample also yield this CDR3. This sequence joins TRBV4-1 and TRBJ2-7; D gene uncertain. The V end was cut by 3 bases, the J end by 7 bases, with 13 bases between. This CDR3 is 13 amino acids long. Per the germline V gene, CDR1 is MGHRA and CDR2 is YSYEKL. CDR3 residues: CASSQASFTEQYF. Here the CDR3 DNA reads TGCGCCAGCAGCCAGGCCTCTTTCACAGAGCAGTACTTC.

This clone was observed a few times. This sequence joins TRBV29-1 and TRBJ2-7, with 8 bases aligning to TRBD1. The CDR3 sequence is 12 residues long. V was pared by 7 bases and J by 2 bases, with 4 bases of the junction left unmatched. From germline, CDR1 is SQVTM and CDR2 ANQGSEA. The CDR3 DNA reads TGCAGCGCGGGACAGGAGACCTACGAGCAGTACTTC. Translated: CSAGQETYEQYF.

The chain couples TRBV19 to TRBJ1-5; D gene uncertain. This CDR3 has 15 residues. The V end lost 9 bases, the J end lost 9 bases, and 24 bases lay between the germline ends. CDR1 and CDR2 from the germline V gene are LNHDA and SQIVND (reference sequence). The CDR3 loop is CASSLRARARSPQHF. The CDR3 region has the DNA TGTGCCAGCTCACTGAGGGCGCGAGCCCGGTCGCCCCAGCATTTT.

The chain carries TRBV5-5 and TRBJ2-7; 10 nucleotides agree with TRBD1. Trimming took 3 bases from V and 3 from J; bases not matched to a gene: 6. The CDR3 is 15 residues long. In germline, CDR1 is SGHKS, CDR2 YYEKEE (reference sequence). The CDR3 DNA is TGTGCCAGCAGCTCGACCGGACAGGGGGACTACGAGCAGTACTTC. This sequence encodes CASSSTGQGDYEQYF.

The CDR3 protein is CASSLAGGPLYEQFF. CDR3 nucleotides: TGTGCCAGCAGTTTAGCGGGAGGGCCACTATATGAGCAGTTCTTC. This chain uses TRBV28 with TRBJ2-1; TRBD2 agrees at 9 bases. The CDR3 is made up of 15 amino acids. Germline CDR1 MDHEN, CDR2 SYDVKM. The ends lost 2 bases at V and 8 bases at J; junction bases unmatched: 7.

This clone was recorded a few times. This chain links TRBV19 with TRBJ1-2; TRBD1 might be the D (5 bases). The CDR3 contains 13 residues. The V and J ends lost 8 bases and 4 bases respectively, with 14 bases between them. Germline-derived CDR1 and CDR2 are LNHDA and SQIVND (reference sequence). Here the CDR3 DNA reads TGTGCCAGTGCCCAGGGAGGTCTCTATGGCTACACCTTC. It encodes CASAQGGLYGYTF.